This T cell receptor beta chain was recorded in a study of beta chain features in type 1 diabetes. Findings of the study overall: In the patient group, naive, central memory and Treg TCRB repertoires seemed more alike than in the healthy donor group.

With respect to this clone: Antigen specificity is unknown.

Sequenced material consisted of expressed TCRB transcripts (all of the isolated RNA was reverse transcribed). The assay was immunoSEQ multiplex PCR, and TCRdb's table has in-frame clones only and misses some. The sample gives about 900,000 clones, about 17% of which show up once; about 0.02% is in the top ten. CDR1 is ENHRY and CDR2 is SYGVKD in the germline V gene. This CDR3 is built from 14 residues. V trimming: 5 bases; J trimming: 0 bases; junction bases outside the gene matches: 3. The rearrangement links TRBV10-3 to TRBJ2-5; 7 bases map to TRBD2. This TCR was recovered from a woman under 30 in good health. Sequencing input: naive CD4+ T cells from blood. The CDR3 loop is CAISPGTNQETQYF. The CDR3 nucleotides read TGTGCCATCAGTCCCGGGACTAACCAAGAGACCCAGTACTTC.